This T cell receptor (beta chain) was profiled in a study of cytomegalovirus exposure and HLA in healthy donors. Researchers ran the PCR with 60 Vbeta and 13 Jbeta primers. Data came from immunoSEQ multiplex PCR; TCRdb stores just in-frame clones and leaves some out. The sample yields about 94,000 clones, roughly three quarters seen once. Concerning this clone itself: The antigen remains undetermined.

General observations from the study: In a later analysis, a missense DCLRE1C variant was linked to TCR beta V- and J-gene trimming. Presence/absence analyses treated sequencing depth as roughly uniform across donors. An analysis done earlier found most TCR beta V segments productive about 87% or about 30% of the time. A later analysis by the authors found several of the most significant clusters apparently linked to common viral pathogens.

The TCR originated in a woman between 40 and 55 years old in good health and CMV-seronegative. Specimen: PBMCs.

The CDR3 protein is CASSIGLAGNTGELFF. As DNA, the CDR3 is TGTGCCAGTAGTATAGGCCTAGCGGGTAACACCGGGGAGCTGTTTTTT. The V call is TRBV19, the J call TRBJ2-2; 8 bases are a match to TRBD2. Germline V gene sequence: CDR1 LNHDA, CDR2 SQIVND (reference sequence). Trimming cost V 1 base and J 2 bases; bases outside gene matches: 3. This CDR3 has 16 amino acids.